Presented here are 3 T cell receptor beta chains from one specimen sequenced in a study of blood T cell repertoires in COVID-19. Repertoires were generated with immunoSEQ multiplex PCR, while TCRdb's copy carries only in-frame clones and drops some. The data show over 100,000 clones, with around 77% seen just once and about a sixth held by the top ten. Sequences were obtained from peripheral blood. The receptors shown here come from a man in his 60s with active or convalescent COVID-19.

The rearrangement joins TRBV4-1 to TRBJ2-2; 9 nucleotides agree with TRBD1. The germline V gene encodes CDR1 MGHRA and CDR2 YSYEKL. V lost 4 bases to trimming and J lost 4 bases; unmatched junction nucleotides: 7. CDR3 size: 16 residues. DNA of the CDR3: TGCGCCAGCAGCCTGCCCCGGGACAGGGCCACCGGGGAGCTGTTTTTT. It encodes CASSLPRDRATGELFF.

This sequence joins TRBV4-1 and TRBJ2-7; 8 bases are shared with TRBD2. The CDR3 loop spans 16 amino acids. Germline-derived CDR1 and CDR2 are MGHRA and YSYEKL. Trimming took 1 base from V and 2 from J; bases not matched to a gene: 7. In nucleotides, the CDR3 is TGCGCCAGCAGCCAAGTCACCCGTAGCGGGACCTACGAGCAGTACTTC. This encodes CASSQVTRSGTYEQYF.

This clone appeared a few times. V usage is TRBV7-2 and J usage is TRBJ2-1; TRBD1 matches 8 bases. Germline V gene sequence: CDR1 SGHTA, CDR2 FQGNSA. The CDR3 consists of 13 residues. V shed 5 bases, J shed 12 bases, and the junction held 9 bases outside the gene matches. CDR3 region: CASSRDRFLVQFF. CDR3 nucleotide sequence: TGTGCCAGCAGCCGGGACAGGTTCTTGGTGCAGTTCTTC.